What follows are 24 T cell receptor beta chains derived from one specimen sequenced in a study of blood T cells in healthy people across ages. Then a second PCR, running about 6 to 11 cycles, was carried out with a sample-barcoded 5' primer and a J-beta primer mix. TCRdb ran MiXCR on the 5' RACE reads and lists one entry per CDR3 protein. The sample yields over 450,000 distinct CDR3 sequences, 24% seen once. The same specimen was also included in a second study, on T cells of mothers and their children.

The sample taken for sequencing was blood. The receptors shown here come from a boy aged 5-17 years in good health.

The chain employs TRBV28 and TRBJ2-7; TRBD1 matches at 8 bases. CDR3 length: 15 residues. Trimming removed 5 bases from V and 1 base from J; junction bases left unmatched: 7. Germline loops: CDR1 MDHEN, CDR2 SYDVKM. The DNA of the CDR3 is TGTGCCAGCAGTGTGTCAGGGGGCACTTCCTACGAGCAGTACTTC. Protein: CASSVSGGTSYEQYF.

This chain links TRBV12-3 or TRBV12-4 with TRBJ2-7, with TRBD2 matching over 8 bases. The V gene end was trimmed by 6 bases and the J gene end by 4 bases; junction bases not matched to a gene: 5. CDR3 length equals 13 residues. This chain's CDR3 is CASRPSGGYEQYF. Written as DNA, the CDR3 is TGTGCCAGCAGGCCAAGCGGGGGTTACGAGCAGTACTTC.

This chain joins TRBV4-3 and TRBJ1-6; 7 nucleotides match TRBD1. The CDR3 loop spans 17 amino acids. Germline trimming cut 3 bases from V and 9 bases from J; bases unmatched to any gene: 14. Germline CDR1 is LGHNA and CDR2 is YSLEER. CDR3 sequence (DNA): TGCGCCAGCAGCCAGGATACAGGGGTATTATCCGGTTCACCCCTCCACTTT. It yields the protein CASSQDTGVLSGSPLHF.

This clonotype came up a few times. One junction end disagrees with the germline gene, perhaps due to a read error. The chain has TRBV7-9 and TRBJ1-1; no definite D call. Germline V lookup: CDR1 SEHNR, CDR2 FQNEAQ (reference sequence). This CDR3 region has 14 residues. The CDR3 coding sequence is TGTGCCAGCAGCTTAGCCGGGGTTTACACTGGAGCTTTCTTT. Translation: CASSLAGVYTGAFF.

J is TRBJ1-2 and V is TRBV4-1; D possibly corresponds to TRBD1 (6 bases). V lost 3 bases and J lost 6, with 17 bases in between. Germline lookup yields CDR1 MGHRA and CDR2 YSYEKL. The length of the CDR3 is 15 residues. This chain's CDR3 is CASSHVTNREDGYTF. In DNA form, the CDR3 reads TGCGCCAGCAGCCATGTGACAAACAGGGAAGATGGCTACACCTTC.

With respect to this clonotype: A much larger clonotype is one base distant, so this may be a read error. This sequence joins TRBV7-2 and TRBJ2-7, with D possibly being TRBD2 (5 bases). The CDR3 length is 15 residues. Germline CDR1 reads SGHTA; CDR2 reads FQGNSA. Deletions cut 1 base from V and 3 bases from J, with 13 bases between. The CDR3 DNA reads TGTGCCAGCAGCTTAGAGCGCCGGCGGGTCTACGAGCAGTACTTC. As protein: CASSLERRRVYEQYF.

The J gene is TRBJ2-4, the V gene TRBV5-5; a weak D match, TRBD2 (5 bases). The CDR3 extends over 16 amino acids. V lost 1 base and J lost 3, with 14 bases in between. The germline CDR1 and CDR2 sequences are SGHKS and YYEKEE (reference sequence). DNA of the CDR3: TGTGCCAGCAGCTTGCAAGAGGGTTCGGTCAAAAACATTCAGTACTTC. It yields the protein CASSLQEGSVKNIQYF.

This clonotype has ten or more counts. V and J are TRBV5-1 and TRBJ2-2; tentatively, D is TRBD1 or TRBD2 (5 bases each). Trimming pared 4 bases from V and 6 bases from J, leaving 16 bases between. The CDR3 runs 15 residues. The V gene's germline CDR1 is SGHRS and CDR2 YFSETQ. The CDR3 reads CASSADPGTAGELFF. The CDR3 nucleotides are TGCGCCAGCAGCGCGGACCCGGGGACGGCCGGGGAGCTGTTTTTT.

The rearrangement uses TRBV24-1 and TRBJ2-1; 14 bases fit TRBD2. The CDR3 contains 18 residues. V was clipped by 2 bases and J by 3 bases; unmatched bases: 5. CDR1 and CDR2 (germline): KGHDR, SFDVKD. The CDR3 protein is CATSDSRTSGRLYNEQFF. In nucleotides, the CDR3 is TGTGCCACCAGTGATTCGCGGACTAGCGGGAGGCTCTACAATGAGCAGTTCTTC.

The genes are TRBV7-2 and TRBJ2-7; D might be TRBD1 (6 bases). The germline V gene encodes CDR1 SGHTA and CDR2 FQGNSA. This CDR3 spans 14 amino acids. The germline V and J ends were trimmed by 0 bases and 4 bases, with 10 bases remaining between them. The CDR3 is CASSLASQGYEQYF. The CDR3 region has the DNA TGTGCCAGCAGCTTAGCTTCACAGGGATACGAGCAGTACTTC.

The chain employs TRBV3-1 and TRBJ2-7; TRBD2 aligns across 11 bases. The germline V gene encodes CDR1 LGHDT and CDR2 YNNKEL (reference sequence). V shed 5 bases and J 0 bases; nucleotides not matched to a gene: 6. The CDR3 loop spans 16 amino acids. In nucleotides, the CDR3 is TGTGCCAGCAGCGACTGGACTAGCGGGTCCTCCTACGAGCAGTACTTC. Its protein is CASSDWTSGSSYEQYF.

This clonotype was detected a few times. This CDR3 is CATSREALAIEQFF. CDR3 coding DNA: TGTGCCACCAGCAGAGAAGCGCTGGCGATTGAGCAGTTCTTC. The rearrangement uses TRBV15 and TRBJ2-1; D uncertain. There are 14 residues in the CDR3. V lost 0 bases, J lost 9 bases, and 12 bases lay in between. Germline assignment: CDR1 LNHNV and CDR2 YYDKDF (reference sequence).

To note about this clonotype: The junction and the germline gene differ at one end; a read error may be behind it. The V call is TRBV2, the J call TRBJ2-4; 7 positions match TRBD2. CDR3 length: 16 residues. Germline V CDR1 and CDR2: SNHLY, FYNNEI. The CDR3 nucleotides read TGTGCCAGCGAGGGAGGGGAGAGGAGAGCCAAAACCATTCAGTACTTC. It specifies CASEGGERRAKTIQYF.

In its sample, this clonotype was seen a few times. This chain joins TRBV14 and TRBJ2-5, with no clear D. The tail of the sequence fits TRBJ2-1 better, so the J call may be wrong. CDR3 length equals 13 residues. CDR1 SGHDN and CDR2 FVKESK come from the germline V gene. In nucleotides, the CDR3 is TGTGCCAGCAGCCAATTAGCATTTTATGAGCAGTTCTTC. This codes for CASSQLAFYEQFF.

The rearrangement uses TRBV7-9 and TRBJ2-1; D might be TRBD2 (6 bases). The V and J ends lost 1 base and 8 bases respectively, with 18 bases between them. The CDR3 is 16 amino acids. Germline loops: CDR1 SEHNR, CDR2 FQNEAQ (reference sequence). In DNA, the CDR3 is TGTGCCAGCAGCTTAGATGGCAGGGAGGAGTCGGATGAGCAGTTCTTC. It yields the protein CASSLDGREESDEQFF.

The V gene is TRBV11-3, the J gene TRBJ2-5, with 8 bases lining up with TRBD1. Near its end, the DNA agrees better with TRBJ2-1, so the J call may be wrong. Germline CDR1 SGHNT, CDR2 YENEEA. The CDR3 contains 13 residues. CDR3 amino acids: CASSLGTGSEQFF. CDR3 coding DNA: TGTGCCAGCAGCTTAGGGACAGGGAGCGAGCAGTTCTTC.

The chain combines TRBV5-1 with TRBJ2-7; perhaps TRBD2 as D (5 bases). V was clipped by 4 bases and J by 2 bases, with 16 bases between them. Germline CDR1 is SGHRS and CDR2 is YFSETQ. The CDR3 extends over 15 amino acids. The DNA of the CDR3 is TGCGCCAGCAGCGACCTCCGGGGTCCCACCTACGAGCAGTACTTC. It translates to CASSDLRGPTYEQYF.

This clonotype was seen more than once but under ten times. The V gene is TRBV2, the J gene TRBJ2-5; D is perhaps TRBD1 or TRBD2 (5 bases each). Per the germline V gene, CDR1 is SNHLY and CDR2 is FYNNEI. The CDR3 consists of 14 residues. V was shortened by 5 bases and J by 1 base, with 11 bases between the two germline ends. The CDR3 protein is CASSSGRVQETQYF. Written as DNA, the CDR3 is TGTGCCAGCAGTTCGGGACGAGTCCAAGAGACCCAGTACTTC.

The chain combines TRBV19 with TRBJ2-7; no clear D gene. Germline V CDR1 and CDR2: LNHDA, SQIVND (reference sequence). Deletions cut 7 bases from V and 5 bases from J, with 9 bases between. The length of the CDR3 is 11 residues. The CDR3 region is CASTSGHEQYF. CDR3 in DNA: TGTGCCAGTACTTCCGGCCACGAGCAGTACTTC.

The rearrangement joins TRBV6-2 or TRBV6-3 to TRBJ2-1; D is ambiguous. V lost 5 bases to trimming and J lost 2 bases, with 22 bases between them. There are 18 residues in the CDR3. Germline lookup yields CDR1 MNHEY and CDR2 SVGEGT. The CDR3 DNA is TGTGCCAGCAGTCCCCGCCCGCTCGTAGTAAGGGCCTACAATGAGCAGTTCTTC. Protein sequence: CASSPRPLVVRAYNEQFF.

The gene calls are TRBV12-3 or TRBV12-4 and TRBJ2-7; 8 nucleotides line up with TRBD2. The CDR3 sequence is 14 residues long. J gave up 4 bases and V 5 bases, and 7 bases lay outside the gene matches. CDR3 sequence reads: CASSASGGGYEQYF. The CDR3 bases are TGTGCCAGCAGTGCCAGCGGGGGCGGGTACGAGCAGTACTTC.

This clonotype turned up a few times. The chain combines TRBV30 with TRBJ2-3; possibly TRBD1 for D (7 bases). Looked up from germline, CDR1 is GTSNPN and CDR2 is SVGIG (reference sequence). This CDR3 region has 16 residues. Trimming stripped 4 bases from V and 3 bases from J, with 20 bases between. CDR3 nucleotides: TGTGCCTGGATTCGCCACAAGACAGGGAGGACAGATACGCAGTATTTT. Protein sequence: CAWIRHKTGRTDTQYF.

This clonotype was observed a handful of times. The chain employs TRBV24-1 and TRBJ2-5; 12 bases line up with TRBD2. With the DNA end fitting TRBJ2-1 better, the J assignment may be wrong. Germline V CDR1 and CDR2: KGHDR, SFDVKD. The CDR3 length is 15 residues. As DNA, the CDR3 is TGTGCCACCAGTGCCCCTAGCGGGGGGGCCTTTGAGCAGTTCTTC. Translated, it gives CATSAPSGGAFEQFF.

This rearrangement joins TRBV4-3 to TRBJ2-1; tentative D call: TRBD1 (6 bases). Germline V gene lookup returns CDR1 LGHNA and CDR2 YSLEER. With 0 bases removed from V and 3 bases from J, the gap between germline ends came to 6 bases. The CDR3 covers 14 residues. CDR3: CASSQDRGYNEQFF. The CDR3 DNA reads TGCGCCAGCAGCCAAGACAGGGGCTACAATGAGCAGTTCTTC.